Presented here are 25 T cell receptor beta chains from one specimen sequenced in a study of blood T cell repertoires in COVID-19. Clones were sequenced by immunoSEQ multiplex PCR, and TCRdb holds only the in-frame ones, with some missing. The sample lists roughly 140,000 clones; around nine tenths were seen once. Sequencing used peripheral blood. The receptors shown here come from a woman aged 40 to 49 with acute or convalescent COVID-19.

V gene TRBV4-3 combines with J gene TRBJ2-3, with TRBD2 matching 7 bases. This CDR3 is built from 17 residues. J was trimmed by 4 bases and V by 0 bases; bases with no gene match: 10. Germline values: CDR1 LGHNA, CDR2 YSLEER. The CDR3 reads CASSQDSALAVADTQYF. The DNA for the CDR3 is TGCGCCAGCAGCCAAGACTCGGCCCTAGCGGTGGCAGATACGCAGTATTTT.

The gene calls are TRBV5-5 and TRBJ2-7; 13 bases match TRBD2. Germline V lookup: CDR1 SGHKS, CDR2 YYEKEE (reference sequence). The CDR3 runs 14 residues. Trimming took 3 bases from V and 4 from J; bases not matched to a gene: 1. This CDR3 reads CASSWTSGGYEQYF. The CDR3 DNA sequence: TGTGCCAGCAGCTGGACTAGCGGGGGTTACGAGCAGTACTTC.

The chain employs TRBV28 and TRBJ2-5; 10 bases agree with TRBD2. Trimming took 3 bases from V and 5 from J; bases not matched to a gene: 6. Looked up from germline, CDR1 is MDHEN and CDR2 is SYDVKM. The CDR3 is 15 residues long. In DNA, the CDR3 is TGTGCCAGCAGTTTGGGTAGCGGGGGGCTGGAGACCCAGTACTTC. Translating gives CASSLGSGGLETQYF.

The CDR3 nucleotides read TGTGCCAGCAGTTTGTCTCCGGTGTTGACAGGGGGCGGTGAGGATGAAAAACTGTTTTTT. It translates to CASSLSPVLTGGGEDEKLFF. This chain links TRBV28 with TRBJ1-4; the match to TRBD1 covers 10 bases. J lost 6 bases, V lost 3 bases, and 19 bases had no gene match. Germline V lookup: CDR1 MDHEN, CDR2 SYDVKM. There are 20 residues in the CDR3.

This rearrangement joins TRBV12-2 to TRBJ2-3; TRBD2, the D gene given by the table, was not confirmed from the DNA. TRBV12-2 is a documented pseudogene. There are 15 residues in the CDR3. CDR3 nucleotide sequence: TGTGCAAGTCGCCACGGACTAGCATGGGCAGATACGCAGTATTTT. Translation gives CASRHGLAWADTQYF.

The CDR3 here is CATSDWGNTEAFF. The CDR3 region has the DNA TGTGCCACCAGTGACTGGGGCAACACTGAAGCTTTCTTT. This chain connects TRBV24-1 to TRBJ1-1, with D possibly being TRBD1 (5 bases). V was shortened by 4 bases and J by 2 bases, with 7 bases between the two germline ends. Germline V gene lookup returns CDR1 KGHDR and CDR2 SFDVKD. The CDR3 covers 13 residues.

The CDR3 sequence: CASSQGAGGNQPQHF. DNA of the CDR3: TGTGCCAGCAGCCAGGGGGCAGGGGGCAATCAGCCCCAGCATTTT. This chain links TRBV7-2 with TRBJ1-5; TRBD1 matches at 8 bases. Trimming at V came to 5 bases and at J to 2 bases, leaving 5 bases not matched to a gene. This CDR3 contains 15 residues. CDR1 and CDR2 (germline): SGHTA, FQGNSA.

Regarding this clone: The same CDR3 can be traced to other DNA sequences in this sample. The J gene is TRBJ1-5, the V gene TRBV27, with D maybe TRBD1 (5 bases). V was clipped by 6 bases and J by 2 bases, with 8 bases between them. Germline CDR1 reads MNHEY; CDR2 reads SMNVEV (reference sequence). The CDR3 has 13 residues. In DNA form, the CDR3 reads TGTGCCAGCAGCCTCAGGGGCAATCAGCCCCAGCATTTT. Amino acid sequence: CASSLRGNQPQHF.

The V call is TRBV6-4, the J call TRBJ2-5; 7 bases are a match to TRBD2. This CDR3 has 14 amino acids. Per the germline V gene, CDR1 is MRHNA and CDR2 is SNTAGT. V lost 6 bases to trimming and J lost 4 bases; unmatched junction nucleotides: 8. The CDR3 region has the DNA TGTGCCAGCAGCAGGCGGGGGAGGCGAGAGACCCAGTACTTC. This codes for CASSRRGRRETQYF.

The genes are TRBV3-1 (or the pseudogene TRBV3-2) and TRBJ2-7, with 11 nucleotides matching TRBD2. This CDR3 spans 16 amino acids. The germline V gene encodes CDR1 LGHDT and CDR2 YNNKEL (reference sequence). After removal of 6 bases from V and 0 bases from J, the junction contained 7 bases not matched to a gene. CDR3 in DNA: TGTGCCAGCAGTTTTGGGGGACTAGCGGCCTCCTACGAGCAGTACTTC. Encoded protein: CASSFGGLAASYEQYF.

This clone showed up many times. The chain joins TRBV28 to TRBJ1-3; possible D gene TRBD1, 6 bases. Deletions cut 6 bases from V and 2 bases from J, with 11 bases between. This CDR3 is 14 amino acids long. Germline V gives CDR1 MDHEN, CDR2 SYDVKM. For the CDR3, the DNA is TGTGCCAGCAGCCTAGCAGGGGCTGGAAACACCATATATTTT. Translated, it gives CASSLAGAGNTIYF.

The V and J genes are TRBV28 and TRBJ2-7, with TRBD2 matching over 14 bases. J gave up 5 bases and V 2 bases, and 14 bases lay outside the gene matches. Germline V gives CDR1 MDHEN, CDR2 SYDVKM. The CDR3 length is 19 residues. The CDR3 region has the DNA TGTGCCAGCAGTTTAGGACTAGCGGGGGGTGCCGGCGTCATCGACGAGCAGTACTTC. Its protein product is CASSLGLAGGAGVIDEQYF.

The chain recombines TRBV18 with TRBJ2-1, with TRBD2 as a possible D gene (5 bases). V was trimmed by 2 bases and J by 1 base, leaving 12 bases between them. There are 16 residues in the CDR3. From germline, CDR1 is KGHSH and CDR2 LQKENI. The CDR3 DNA follows: TGTGCCAGCTCACCAAAGGAGAGGGCGTCCTACAATGAGCAGTTCTTC. Its translation is CASSPKERASYNEQFF.

A single count supports this clone. The chain couples TRBV5-4 to TRBJ2-3; tentatively, D is TRBD2 (5 bases). The germline V gene has CDR1 SGHNT and CDR2 YYREEE (reference sequence). Trimming removed 4 bases from V and 0 bases from J, with 9 bases in between. The length of the CDR3 is 14 residues. CDR3 protein: CASSGAGSTDTQYF. The CDR3 nucleotides read TGTGCCAGCAGCGGCGCGGGTAGCACAGATACGCAGTATTTT.

V gene TRBV9 combines with J gene TRBJ2-7, with 10 positions matching TRBD1. The germline V gene has CDR1 SGDLS and CDR2 YYNGEE. After removal of 0 bases from V and 5 bases from J, the junction contained 5 bases not matched to a gene. The CDR3 has 15 residues. This CDR3 reads CASSVGDRGRHEQYF. The CDR3 nucleotides are TGTGCCAGCAGCGTAGGGGACAGGGGTCGACACGAGCAGTACTTC.

The J gene is TRBJ1-2, the V gene TRBV29-1; TRBD1 matches 11 bases. The junction had 9 bases not matched to a gene; V was cut back by 4 bases and J by 2 bases. Germline CDR1 SQVTM, CDR2 ANQGSEA. The CDR3 contains 16 residues. The CDR3 region is CSVGGTGGSGNYGYTF. As DNA, the CDR3 is TGCAGCGTTGGAGGGACAGGGGGGTCGGGAAACTATGGCTACACCTTC.

The chain combines TRBV11-3 with TRBJ1-2; the match to TRBD1 covers 8 bases. Unmatched junction bases numbered 6, after V lost 1 base and J lost 2 bases. Germline lookup yields CDR1 SGHNT and CDR2 YENEEA. CDR3 length equals 16 residues. CDR3 region: CASSLGCQGANYGYTF. CDR3 bases: TGTGCCAGCAGCTTAGGTTGTCAGGGGGCGAACTATGGCTACACCTTC. Together with reference TRBV11-3 and TRBJ1-2, the CDR3 gives the full variable domain: EAGVVQSPRYKIIEKKQPVAFWCNPISGHNTLYWYLQNLGQGPELLIRYENEEAVDDSQLPKDRFSAERLKGVDSTLKIQPAELGDSAVYLCASSLGCQGANYGYTFGSGTRLTVV.

This clone was seen once. The CDR3 spells CATSDLTGRVAFF. CDR3 coding DNA: TGTGCCACCAGTGATTTGACAGGTAGAGTGGCTTTCTTT. V is TRBV24-1 and J is TRBJ1-1, with D possibly being TRBD1 (5 bases). Germline CDR1 KGHDR, CDR2 SFDVKD. V shed 0 bases and J shed 11 bases, with 12 bases lying between them. The CDR3 sequence is 13 residues long.

The V gene is TRBV5-1, the J gene TRBJ2-3, with 15 nucleotides matching TRBD2. V lost 4 bases to trimming and J lost 3 bases; unmatched junction nucleotides: 15. CDR3 length: 20 amino acids. Germline V gene lookup returns CDR1 SGHRS and CDR2 YFSETQ. The CDR3 reads CASSAGLAGGPSMSTDTQYF. As DNA, the CDR3 is TGCGCCAGCAGCGCCGGACTAGCGGGAGGGCCGAGTATGTCGACAGATACGCAGTATTTT.

The chain combines TRBV6-1 with TRBJ1-2; D is ambiguous. This CDR3 region has 13 residues. Germline loops: CDR1 MNHNS, CDR2 SASEGT. V lost 2 bases to trimming and J lost 3 bases, with 7 bases between them. The CDR3 sequence: CASSETGDYGYTF. The CDR3 DNA follows: TGTGCCAGCAGTGAAACTGGAGACTATGGCTACACCTTC.

This clone was recorded only once. The CDR3 loop is CSARLSLGNEQFF. The CDR3 coding sequence is TGCAGCGCCCGACTCTCCTTGGGCAATGAGCAGTTCTTC. J is TRBJ2-1 and V is TRBV29-1; D not certain. The CDR3 extends over 13 amino acids. Germline CDR1 SQVTM, CDR2 ANQGSEA. V was pared by 7 bases and J by 6 bases, with 16 bases between.

This rearrangement joins TRBV4-3 to TRBJ1-4; TRBD1 is a possible D gene (5 bases). V lost 4 bases to trimming and J lost 4 bases, with 16 bases between them. Germline V gene data show CDR1 as LGHNA and CDR2 as YSLEER. The CDR3 loop spans 16 amino acids. The CDR3 sequence is CASSRRGRGLNEKLFF. CDR3 coding DNA: TGCGCCAGCAGCCGCCGAGGGAGGGGACTTAATGAAAAACTGTTTTTT.

The J gene is TRBJ2-1, the V gene TRBV4-1, with TRBD1 matching 9 bases. Germline CDR1 and CDR2: MGHRA and YSYEKL. The CDR3 runs 16 residues. Trimming cost V 1 base and J 9 bases; bases outside gene matches: 10. The CDR3 is CASSQVRTGAQGEQFF. For the CDR3, the DNA is TGCGCCAGCAGCCAAGTTAGGACAGGGGCCCAGGGTGAGCAGTTCTTC.

This chain uses TRBV12-5 with TRBJ2-1, with 8 bases fitting TRBD1. The CDR3 length is 14 residues. The germline gives CDR1 LGHNT, CDR2 FRNRAP. J gave up 4 bases and V 1 base, and 0 bases lay outside the gene matches. The CDR3 DNA reads as TGTGCTAGTGGTTTGGGACAGGGGTACAATGAGCAGTTCTTC. Translating it yields CASGLGQGYNEQFF. The full variable domain, in which reference TRBV12-5 and TRBJ2-1 provide the parts outside the CDR3, is DARVTQTPRHKVTEMGQEVTMRCQPILGHNTVFWYRQTMMQGLELLAYFRNRAPLDDSGMPKDRFSAEMPDATLATLKIQPSEPRDSAVYFCASGLGQGYNEQFFGPGTRLTVL.

This clone appeared a single time. The chain couples TRBV28 to TRBJ1-5; D not certain. The CDR3 extends over 13 amino acids. Trimming removed 6 bases from V and 6 bases from J, with 12 bases in between. Germline CDR1 reads MDHEN; CDR2 reads SYDVKM. The CDR3 DNA follows: TGTGCCAGCAGGCCCCAGCGGAGTCAGCCCCAGCATTTT. Protein product: CASRPQRSQPQHF.